Below, one T cell receptor beta chain is given with its context. These data are taken from a study of cytomegalovirus exposure and HLA in healthy donors. Use of 60 Vbeta and 13 Jbeta primers characterized the PCR. The method was immunoSEQ multiplex PCR; TCRdb's version includes in-frame clones alone and lacks a portion of them. The table has hundreds of thousands of clones, approximately 88% seen once. V shed 4 bases, J shed 2 bases, and the junction held 7 bases outside the gene matches. Per the germline V gene, CDR1 is SGDLS and CDR2 is YYNGEE. The CDR3 is 16 amino acids. Input material: PBMCs. The receptor was derived from a boy aged 2 to 9 in good health and CMV-seronegative. The chain recombines TRBV9 with TRBJ2-3; TRBD2 matches at 10 bases. The CDR3 DNA reads as TGTGCCAGCAGCACGCTAGCGGGAGAGTTCACAGATACGCAGTATTTT. Its translation is CASSTLAGEFTDTQYF. The full variable domain, its missing parts supplied by reference TRBV9 and TRBJ2-3, is DSGVTQTPKHLITATGQRVTLRCSPRSGDLSVYWYQQSLDQGLQFLIQYYNGEERAKGNILERFSAQQFPDLHSELNLSSLELGDSALYFCASSTLAGEFTDTQYFGPGTRLTVL.